The 6 T cell receptor beta chains below all came from one sample that was sequenced in a study of T cell responses to AZD1222 COVID-19 vaccine (dated by TCRdb to the early 2020s). The intended sense of this specimen's time point label: baseline before first vaccination. The library was built by means of the immunoSEQ multiplex PCR assay. Drawn from immuneACCESS, this table holds only the in-frame rearrangements with V and J called that TCRdb kept. Clones are partly lost; checked studies trace under half to an unresolved V gene and leave the rest unexplained. For this sample there are some 130,000 clones; about 88% appear just once. Clones ranked in the top ten supply roughly 2.4% of the sample. Sequences were derived from peripheral blood, sampled on day 0 of AZD1222 vaccination. The receptors were sampled from an adult in good health.

The genes are TRBV29-1 and TRBJ1-1; 9 bases align to TRBD1. Unmatched junction bases numbered 9, after V lost 6 bases and J lost 1 base. The CDR3 has 15 residues. Germline loops: CDR1 SQVTM, CDR2 ANQGSEA. CDR3 region: CSVAARTGANTEAFF. The CDR3 region has the DNA TGCAGCGTCGCTGCAAGGACAGGGGCGAACACTGAAGCTTTCTTT. Full variable domain (remainder filled in from reference TRBV29-1 and TRBJ1-1): SAVISQKPSRDICQRGTSLTIQCQVDSQVTMMFWYRQQPGQSLTLIATANQGSEATYESGFVIDKFPISRPNLTFSTLTVSNMSPEDSSIYLCSVAARTGANTEAFFGQGTRLTVV.

This CDR3 is CASSRRGANYGYTF. The CDR3, as DNA: TGTGCCAGCAGCCGGAGGGGGGCCAACTATGGCTACACCTTC. V and J are TRBV6-5 and TRBJ1-2, with TRBD1 as a possible D gene (6 bases). The ends were cut back, 6 bases at V and 2 bases at J, with 13 bases in the middle. The length of the CDR3 is 14 residues. Germline CDR1 and CDR2: MNHEY and SVGAGI.

V usage is TRBV19 and J usage is TRBJ2-5; D may be TRBD2 (5 bases). Germline assignment: CDR1 LNHDA and CDR2 SQIVND (reference sequence). This CDR3 region has 15 residues. Deletions cut 5 bases from V and 7 bases from J, with 20 bases between. The CDR3 loop is CASSLNRQTRGTQYF. DNA of the CDR3: TGTGCCAGTAGTCTAAATCGTCAGACTCGGGGGACCCAGTACTTC.

This rearrangement joins TRBV7-8 to TRBJ1-1; unclear D gene. Germline values: CDR1 SGHVS, CDR2 FQNEAQ. The CDR3 has 15 amino acids. V lost 6 bases and J lost 5, with 19 bases in between. The CDR3 DNA follows: TGTGCCAGCAGTAGAGCAGAGGTCGGAATGACTGAAGCTTTCTTT. Translating it yields CASSRAEVGMTEAFF.

The CDR3, as DNA: TGTGCCAGCAGCTATACCGGGACTGAAACTTGGGAGCAGTACTTC. Amino acids: CASSYTGTETWEQYF. The rearrangement joins TRBV7-3 to TRBJ2-7; possibly TRBD2 for D (6 bases). Trimming cost V 4 bases and J 7 bases, with 20 bases left between them. Germline lookup yields CDR1 SGHTA and CDR2 FQGTGA. This CDR3 has 15 residues.

This chain links TRBV5-4 with TRBJ1-2; unclear D gene. CDR3 length equals 14 residues. The germline V gene has CDR1 SGHNT and CDR2 YYREEE (reference sequence). Between the trimmed V and J ends, which lost 0 bases and 7 bases, there was a span of 13 bases. Written as DNA, the CDR3 is TGTGCCAGCAGCTTGGCCACGGGAAGAGTTGGCTACACCTTC. Amino acids: CASSLATGRVGYTF. Supplemented by reference TRBV5-4 and TRBJ1-2, the full variable domain reads ETGVTQSPTHLIKTRGQQVTLRCSSQSGHNTVSWYQQALGQGPQFIFQYYREEENGRGNFPPRFSGLQFPNYSSELNVNALELDDSALYLCASSLATGRVGYTFGSGTRLTVV.